These 11 T cell receptor beta chains originate from one sample sequenced in a study of shared clonotypes between healthy human individuals. This table comes from immunoSEQ multiplex PCR, and its TCRdb copy is limited to in-frame clones, with some not included. Of more than 2,000,000 clones listed, roughly 92% are singletons. The source material was naive CD4+ T cells sorted from blood. Subset described: CD45RA+ positively selected. These receptors were taken from a man in his late teens or twenties in good health.

This clone has just one count. The chain carries TRBV9 and TRBJ2-5; the D gene is possibly TRBD2 (5 bases). The CDR3 runs 13 residues. Per germline, CDR1 SGDLS and CDR2 YYNGEE. Trimming took 0 bases from V and 7 from J, leaving 10 bases between them. CDR3 nucleotides: TGTGCCAGCAGCGTAGGTCCCAGCGGGACCCAGTACTTC. Amino acids: CASSVGPSGTQYF.

The rearrangement joins TRBV6-6 to TRBJ1-6; no reliable D call. V lost 9 bases, J lost 7 bases, and 16 bases lay in between. The CDR3 is made up of 14 amino acids. CDR1 is MNHNY, CDR2 SVGAGI, per germline (reference sequence). CDR3 bases: TGTGCCAGTCAGCTAGGAAGGGTGAATTCACCCCTCCACTTT. As protein: CASQLGRVNSPLHF.

The rearrangement links TRBV5-1 to TRBJ2-7; D ambiguous. The CDR3 runs to 14 residues. Per the germline V gene, CDR1 is SGHRS and CDR2 is YFSETQ. The V and J ends lost 5 bases and 3 bases respectively, with 15 bases between them. CDR3 nucleotide sequence: TGCGCCAGCAGACGCGTATTAGGGATCTACGAGCAGTACTTC. It specifies CASRRVLGIYEQYF.

This clone was counted a few times. This chain uses TRBV19 with TRBJ1-6, with D perhaps matching TRBD1 (5 bases). CDR3 length: 15 residues. Trimming removed 3 bases from V and 8 bases from J, with 14 bases in between. Per germline, CDR1 LNHDA and CDR2 SQIVND (reference sequence). The chain's CDR3 is CASSIGTAVDSPLHF. In DNA, the CDR3 is TGTGCCAGTAGTATCGGGACGGCGGTGGATTCACCCCTCCACTTT.

The chain links TRBV5-6 to TRBJ2-5; TRBD2 matches 10 bases. The CDR3 consists of 15 residues. Germline V gene lookup returns CDR1 SGHDT and CDR2 YYEEEE. The J segment lost 7 bases and the V segment lost 3 bases, leaving 9 bases of the junction unmatched. The CDR3 nucleotides read TGTGCCAGCAGCTCCTTAACTAGCGGGGCTGTGACCCAGTACTTC. It codes for CASSSLTSGAVTQYF. Looking up the rest from reference TRBV5-6 and TRBJ2-5 gives the full variable domain: DAGVTQSPTHLIKTRGQQVTLRCSPKSGHDTVSWYQQALGQGPQFIFQYYEEEERQRGNFPDRFSGHQFPNYSSELNVNALLLGDSALYLCASSSLTSGAVTQYFGPGTRLLVL.

Details on this clone: Other DNA sequences in this specimen translate into the identical CDR3. The chain uses TRBV18 and TRBJ2-7; D may be TRBD1 or TRBD2 (6 bases each). Trimming stripped 3 bases from V and 5 bases from J, with 11 bases between. CDR3 length: 13 residues. Germline V gene sequence: CDR1 KGHSH, CDR2 LQKENI. The CDR3 DNA is TGTGCCAGCTCACCCCCAGGGGAGGACGAGCAGTACTTC. Amino acids: CASSPPGEDEQYF.

This clone was recorded only once. The chain has TRBV5-4 and TRBJ2-1; TRBD2 agrees at 13 bases. CDR3 length equals 16 residues. Germline assignment: CDR1 SGHNT and CDR2 YYREEE (reference sequence). The junction had 5 bases not matched to a gene; V was cut back by 2 bases and J by 6 bases. The CDR3 loop reads CASSFTSGGASNEQFF. CDR3 DNA sequence: TGTGCCAGCAGCTTTACTAGCGGGGGGGCCAGCAATGAGCAGTTCTTC.

The rearrangement links TRBV5-6 to TRBJ2-7; D possibly uses TRBD1 or TRBD2 (6 bases each). The CDR3 contains 15 residues. V shed 2 bases and J shed 2 bases, with 14 bases lying between them. Germline V gene lookup returns CDR1 SGHDT and CDR2 YYEEEE. The CDR3 nucleotides read TGTGCCAGCAGCTTCGGGGGCGCGTTAACCTACGAGCAGTACTTC. Its protein product is CASSFGGALTYEQYF.

The chain employs TRBV7-2 and TRBJ2-5; 7 bases map to TRBD2. Germline V gene data show CDR1 as SGHTA and CDR2 as FQGNSA. The CDR3 sequence is 15 residues long. Unmatched junction bases numbered 8, after V lost 2 bases and J lost 5 bases. The CDR3 DNA is TGTGCCAGCAGCTTATGGGGAGGGCTGGGGGAGACCCAGTACTTC. It is translated as CASSLWGGLGETQYF.

As for this clone: Other DNA sequences in this specimen translate into the identical CDR3. The gene calls are TRBV7-9 and TRBJ1-4; D uncertain. CDR3 size: 14 residues. The V end was cut by 1 base, the J end by 8 bases, with 11 bases between. Germline V gene sequence: CDR1 SEHNR, CDR2 FQNEAQ (reference sequence). Here the CDR3 DNA reads TGTGCCAGCAGCTTAGGGGCCGGAGGGGAAAAACTGTTTTTT. Its protein is CASSLGAGGEKLFF.

The J gene is TRBJ1-2, the V gene TRBV5-4; D may be TRBD1 (5 bases). This CDR3 has 13 residues. V shed 4 bases and J shed 1 base, with 8 bases lying between them. CDR1 and CDR2 from the germline V gene are SGHNT and YYREEE (reference sequence). The CDR3: CASSPTDNYGYTF. CDR3 nucleotides: TGTGCCAGCAGCCCGACAGATAACTATGGCTACACCTTC.